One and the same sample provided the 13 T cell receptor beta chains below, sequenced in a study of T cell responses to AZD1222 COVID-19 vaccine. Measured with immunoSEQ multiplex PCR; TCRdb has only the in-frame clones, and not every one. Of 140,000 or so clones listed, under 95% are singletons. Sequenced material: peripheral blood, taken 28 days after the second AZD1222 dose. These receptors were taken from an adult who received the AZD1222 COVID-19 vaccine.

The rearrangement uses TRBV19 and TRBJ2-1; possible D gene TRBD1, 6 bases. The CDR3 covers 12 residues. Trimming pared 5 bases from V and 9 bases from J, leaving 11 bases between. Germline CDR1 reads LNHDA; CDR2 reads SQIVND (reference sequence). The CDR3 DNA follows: TGTGCCAGTAGTCCAGGGGTGAGTGAGCAGTTCTTC. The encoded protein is CASSPGVSEQFF.

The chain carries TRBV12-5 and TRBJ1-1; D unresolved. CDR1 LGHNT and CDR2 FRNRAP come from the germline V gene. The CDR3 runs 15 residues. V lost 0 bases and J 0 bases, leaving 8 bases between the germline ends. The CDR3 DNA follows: TGTGCTAGTGGTTTGGTACTGGCGGTGAACACTGAAGCTTTCTTT. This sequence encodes CASGLVLAVNTEAFF.

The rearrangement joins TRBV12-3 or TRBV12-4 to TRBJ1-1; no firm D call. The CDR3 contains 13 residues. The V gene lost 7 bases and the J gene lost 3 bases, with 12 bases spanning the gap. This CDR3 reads CASTRGIYTEAFF. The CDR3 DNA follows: TGTGCCAGCACCAGAGGCATATACACTGAAGCTTTCTTT.

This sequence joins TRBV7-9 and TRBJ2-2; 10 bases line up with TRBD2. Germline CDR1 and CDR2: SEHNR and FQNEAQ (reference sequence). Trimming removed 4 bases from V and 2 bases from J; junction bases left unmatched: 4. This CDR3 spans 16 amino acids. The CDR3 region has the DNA TGTGCCAGCAGCTCCACTAGCGGGGCAAACACCGGGGAGCTGTTTTTT. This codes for CASSSTSGANTGELFF. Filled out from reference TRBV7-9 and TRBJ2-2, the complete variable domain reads DTGVSQNPRHKITKRGQNVTFRCDPISEHNRLYWYRQTLGQGPEFLTYFQNEAQLEKSRLLSDRFSAERPKGSFSTLEIQRTEQGDSAMYLCASSSTSGANTGELFFGEGSRLTVL.

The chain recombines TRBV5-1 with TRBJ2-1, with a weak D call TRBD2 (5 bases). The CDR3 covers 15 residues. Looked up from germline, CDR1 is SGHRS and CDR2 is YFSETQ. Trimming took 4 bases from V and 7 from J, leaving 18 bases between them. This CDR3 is CASSPPVPSGNEQFF. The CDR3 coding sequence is TGCGCCAGCAGCCCGCCTGTCCCTTCGGGGAATGAGCAGTTCTTC.

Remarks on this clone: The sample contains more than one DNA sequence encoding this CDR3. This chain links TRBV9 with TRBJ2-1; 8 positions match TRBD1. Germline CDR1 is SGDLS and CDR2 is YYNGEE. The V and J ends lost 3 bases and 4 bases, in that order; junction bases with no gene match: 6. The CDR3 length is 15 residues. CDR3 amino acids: CASSAGTGSYNEQFF. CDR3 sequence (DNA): TGTGCCAGCAGCGCCGGGACAGGCTCTTACAATGAGCAGTTCTTC.

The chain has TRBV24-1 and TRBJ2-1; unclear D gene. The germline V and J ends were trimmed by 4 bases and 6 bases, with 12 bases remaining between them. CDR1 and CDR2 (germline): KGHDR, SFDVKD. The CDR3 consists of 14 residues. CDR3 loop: CATSELTLVNEQFF. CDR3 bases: TGTGCCACCAGTGAGCTTACGCTTGTCAATGAGCAGTTCTTC.

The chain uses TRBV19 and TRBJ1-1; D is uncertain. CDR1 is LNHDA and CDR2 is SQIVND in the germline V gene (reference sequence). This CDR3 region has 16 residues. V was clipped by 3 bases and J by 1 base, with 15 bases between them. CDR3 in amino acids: CASSIRAGRRNTEAFF. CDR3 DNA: TGTGCCAGTAGTATTCGGGCGGGGAGGAGGAACACTGAAGCTTTCTTT. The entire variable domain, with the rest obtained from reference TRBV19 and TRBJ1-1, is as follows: DGGITQSPKYLFRKEGQNVTLSCEQNLNHDAMYWYRQDPGQGLRLIYYSQIVNDFQKGDIAEGYSVSREKKESFPLTVTSAQKNPTAFYLCASSIRAGRRNTEAFFGQGTRLTVV.

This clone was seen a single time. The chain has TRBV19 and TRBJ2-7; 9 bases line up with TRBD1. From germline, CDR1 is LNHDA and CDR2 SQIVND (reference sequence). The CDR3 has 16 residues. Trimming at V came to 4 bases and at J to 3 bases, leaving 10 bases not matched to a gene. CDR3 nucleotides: TGTGCCAGTAGTAGAGAAGGGACAGGGAGTTTCTACGAGCAGTACTTC. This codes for CASSREGTGSFYEQYF.

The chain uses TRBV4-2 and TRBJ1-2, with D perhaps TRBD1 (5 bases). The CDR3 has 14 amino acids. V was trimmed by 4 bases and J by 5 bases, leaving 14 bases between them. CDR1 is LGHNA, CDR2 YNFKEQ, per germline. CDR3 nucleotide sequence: TGTGCCAGCAGCCCCTCGGGGCCGGAGTATGGCTACACCTTC. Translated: CASSPSGPEYGYTF.

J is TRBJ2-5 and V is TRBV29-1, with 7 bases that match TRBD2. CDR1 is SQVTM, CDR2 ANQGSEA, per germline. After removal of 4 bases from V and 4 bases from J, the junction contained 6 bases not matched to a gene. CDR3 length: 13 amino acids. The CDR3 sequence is CSVGRERGETQYF. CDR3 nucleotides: TGCAGCGTTGGGCGGGAGAGGGGAGAGACCCAGTACTTC. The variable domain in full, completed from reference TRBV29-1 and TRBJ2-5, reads SAVISQKPSRDICQRGTSLTIQCQVDSQVTMMFWYRQQPGQSLTLIATANQGSEATYESGFVIDKFPISRPNLTFSTLTVSNMSPEDSSIYLCSVGRERGETQYFGPGTRLLVL.

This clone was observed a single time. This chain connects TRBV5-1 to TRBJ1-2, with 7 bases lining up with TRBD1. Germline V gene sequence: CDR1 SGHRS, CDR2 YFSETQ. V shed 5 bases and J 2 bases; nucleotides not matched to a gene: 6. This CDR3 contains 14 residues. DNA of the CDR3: TGCGCCAGCAGTCAAGGGGGCACCAACTATGGCTACACCTTC. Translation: CASSQGGTNYGYTF.

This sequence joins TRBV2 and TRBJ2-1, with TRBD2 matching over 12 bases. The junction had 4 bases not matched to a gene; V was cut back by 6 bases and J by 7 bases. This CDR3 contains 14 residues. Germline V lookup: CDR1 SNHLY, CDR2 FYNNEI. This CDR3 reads CASRRTSGVNEQFF. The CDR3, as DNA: TGTGCCAGCAGAAGGACTAGCGGGGTAAATGAGCAGTTCTTC.